One sample yielded the 5 T cell receptor beta chains listed below, sequenced in a study of monozygotic twins with cystic fibrosis. Data came from immunoSEQ multiplex PCR; TCRdb stores just in-frame clones and leaves some out. The data show about 20,000 clones, around 96% seen once. What was sequenced was blood. The receptor source for this set is a girl aged 2 to 10 with cystic fibrosis.

The chain combines TRBV7-2 with TRBJ1-6; D gene uncertain. Between the trimmed V and J ends, which lost 3 bases and 5 bases, there was a span of 14 bases. The CDR3 has 16 residues. Germline V CDR1 and CDR2: SGHTA, FQGNSA. The CDR3 reads CASSFLATGNNSPLHF. The DNA of the CDR3 is TGTGCCAGCAGCTTCCTCGCTACGGGGAATAATTCACCCCTCCACTTT.

The rearrangement uses TRBV4-3 and TRBJ2-2; 10 bases agree with TRBD2. Trimming cost V 4 bases and J 2 bases; bases outside gene matches: 7. The germline gives CDR1 LGHNA, CDR2 YSLEER. The CDR3 runs 17 residues. In DNA, the CDR3 is TGCGCCAGCAGCCTTTCGGGACTAGCGATAAACACCGGGGAGCTGTTTTTT. The encoded protein is CASSLSGLAINTGELFF.

V gene TRBV25-1 combines with J gene TRBJ2-7; D ambiguous. Trimming removed 3 bases from V and 8 bases from J, with 8 bases in between. This CDR3 has 11 amino acids. Looked up from germline, CDR1 is MGHDK and CDR2 is SYGVNS. The CDR3: CASSDGGQQYF. In DNA form, the CDR3 reads TGTGCCAGCAGTGACGGCGGCCAGCAGTACTTC.

V usage is TRBV4-3 and J usage is TRBJ2-7; the D call may be TRBD1 or TRBD2 (5 bases each). CDR1 is LGHNA, CDR2 YSLEER, per germline. The CDR3 loop spans 15 amino acids. Between the trimmed V and J ends, which lost 0 bases and 3 bases, there was a span of 12 bases. Here the CDR3 DNA reads TGCGCCAGCAGCCAAGATCGGTGGGGGAGCTACGAGCAGTACTTC. Amino acid sequence: CASSQDRWGSYEQYF.

The chain joins TRBV5-1 to TRBJ2-1, with TRBD2 identical over 12 bases. The germline V gene has CDR1 SGHRS and CDR2 YFSETQ. This CDR3 has 17 amino acids. V dropped 0 bases and J dropped 5; count of bases not matched to a gene: 6. DNA of the CDR3: TGCGCCAGCAGCTTGGCCCCCCTAGCGGGGGGGAACAATGAGCAGTTCTTC. Its protein is CASSLAPLAGGNNEQFF. The full variable domain, in which reference TRBV5-1 and TRBJ2-1 provide the parts outside the CDR3, is KAGVTQTPRYLIKTRGQQVTLSCSPISGHRSVSWYQQTPGQGLQFLFEYFSETQRNKGNFPGRFSGRQFSNSRSEMNVSTLELGDSALYLCASSLAPLAGGNNEQFFGPGTRLTVL.